The present T cell receptor (beta chain) was sequenced within a study of identical twins. Overall study results and limits: A lower insertion count was a feature of abundant cord blood beta clonotypes, with no such feature in memory repertoires.

As regards this clonotype: The antigen remains unidentified.

TCRdb analysed the 5' RACE reads with MiXCR anew, one entry per CDR3 protein. The table has 200,000 to 250,000 distinct CDR3 sequences, roughly a tenth seen once. The origin of this receptor is a man in his fifties or sixties in good health. Sequences were obtained from memory T cells sorted from blood.

The chain's CDR3 is CASSPEGGAPGELFF. The CDR3 DNA reads TGTGCCAGCAGTCCCGAGGGGGGCGCCCCCGGGGAGCTGTTTTTT. The chain joins TRBV12-3 or TRBV12-4 to TRBJ2-2; either TRBD1 or TRBD2 may fit D (6 bases each). The CDR3 has 15 amino acids. V was clipped by 5 bases and J by 6 bases, with 16 bases between them.